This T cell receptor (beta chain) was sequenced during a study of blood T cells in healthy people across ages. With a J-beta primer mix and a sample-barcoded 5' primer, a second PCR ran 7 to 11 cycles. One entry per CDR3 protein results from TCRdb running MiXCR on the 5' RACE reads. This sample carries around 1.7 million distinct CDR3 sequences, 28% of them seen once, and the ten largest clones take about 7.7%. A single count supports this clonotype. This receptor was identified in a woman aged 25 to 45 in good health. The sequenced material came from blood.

The CDR3 DNA reads TGTGCCAGCAGTTCAAAGACAGGGCCCTACGAGCAGTACTTC. This sequence encodes CASSSKTGPYEQYF. The chain uses TRBV27 and TRBJ2-4; 7 bases match TRBD1. The last part of the DNA fits TRBJ2-7 better; the J call may be wrong. Germline V gene data show CDR1 as MNHEY and CDR2 as SMNVEV (reference sequence). CDR3 size: 14 residues.